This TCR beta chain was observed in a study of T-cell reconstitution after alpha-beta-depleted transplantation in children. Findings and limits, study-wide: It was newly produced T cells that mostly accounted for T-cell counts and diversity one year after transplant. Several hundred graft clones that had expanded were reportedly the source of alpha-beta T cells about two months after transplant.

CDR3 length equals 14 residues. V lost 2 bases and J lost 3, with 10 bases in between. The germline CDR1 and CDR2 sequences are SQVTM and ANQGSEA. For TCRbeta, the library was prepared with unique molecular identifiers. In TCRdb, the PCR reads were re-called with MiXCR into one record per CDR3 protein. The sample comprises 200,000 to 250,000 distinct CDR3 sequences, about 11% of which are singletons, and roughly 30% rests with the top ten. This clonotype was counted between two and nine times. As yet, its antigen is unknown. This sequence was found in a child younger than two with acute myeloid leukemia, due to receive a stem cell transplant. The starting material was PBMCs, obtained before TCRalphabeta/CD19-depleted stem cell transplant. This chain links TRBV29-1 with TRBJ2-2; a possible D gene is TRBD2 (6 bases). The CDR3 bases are TGCAGCGTTGAACGGGACTTGCACACCGGGGAGCTGTTTTTT. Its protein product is CSVERDLHTGELFF.